This section outlines one T cell receptor (beta chain) sequence together with its context. The antigen this receptor binds is unknown. Base qualities are not at hand, and no much larger clone is one base apart. TCRbeta CDR3 regions were amplified from genomic DNA using the immunoSEQ Assay, a bias-controlled multiplex PCR. The paper's data handling went like this. Within the assay, amplification of reference gene primers was used to estimate how many nucleated cells each sample contained. Sequence reads were collapsed and filtered to measure the absolute abundance of every unique TCRbeta CDR3 rearrangement. For each sample, productive Simpson clonality was calculated as the square root of Simpson's diversity index over productive rearrangements. Drawn from immuneACCESS, this table holds only the in-frame rearrangements with V and J called that TCRdb kept. Clones are partly lost; checked studies trace under half to an unresolved V gene and leave the rest unexplained. D and trimming were read from the DNA, whereas the V and J calls and clone size are those reported in that table. Across this sample there are 45,000 to 50,000 clones, with approximately 87% seen only once. The leading ten clones occupy less than 6.5% of the sample.

This record belongs to a study of blood T cell repertoires in COVID-19 (dated by TCRdb to between 2020 and 2021). For the wider study: Samples covering the acute and convalescent phases of COVID-19 were provided by collaborators in the United States, Italy and Spain. The prospective study material was composed of cDNA or gDNA derived from T cells, B-cell-depleted T cells, or PBMCs. The dataset comprised deeply sampled blood TCRbeta repertoires from subjects exposed to, actively infected with, or recovered from COVID-19. The repertoires were released in a freely available public database intended as a resource for research on the immune response to SARS-CoV-2. Samples came from the ongoing ImmuneRACE study (first 160 participants) plus 1,254 subjects from 6 global collaborators. The sample metadata nearly always contained a de-identified subject ID, COVID-19 status, age in years and sex. Where available, HLA class I and class II types were taken from metadata supplied by the sample provider and were not determined by assay-based typing. On the study overall, not on this receptor specifically: The quantity of clinical and demographic metadata differed by source and by participant and was supplied without curation.

The collaborating institutions used their own protocols to collect whole blood in K2EDTA tubes. For TCRbeta analysis, collaborators shipped samples in one of three forms: frozen whole blood, isolated PBMCs, or DNA extracted from either of those sample types. Via the germline V gene (reference sequence), CDR1 is SEHNR and CDR2 FQNEAQ. The CDR3, from cysteine to phenylalanine, totals 15 residues. CDR3 DNA is the only sequence kept; it has 45 bases, read in frame from the first base. V lost 5 bases and J lost 4 bases, and the count of bases not matched to a germline gene is 3. Recombination linked TRBV7-9 to TRBJ2-2; 11 bases in between match TRBD2. The TCR originated in a woman aged 60-75 years with acute or convalescent COVID-19. The sequenced sample consisted of peripheral blood. The nucleotide sequence reads TGTGCCAGCAGCCAACTAGCGGGAGTCACCGGGGAGCTGTTTTTT. This encodes CASSQLAGVTGELFF.